The rows below give T cell receptor beta chains drawn from one sample of a study of T cells after posttransplantation cyclophosphamide. TCRdb's copy holds only in-frame clones and misses some; the assay was immunoSEQ multiplex PCR. The sample holds roughly 15,000 clones; roughly 91% are singletons and the top ten take 3.5% to 4%. This specimen consisted of PBMCs, obtained after an allogeneic stem cell transplant with a calcineurin inhibitor and methotrexate. The receptors come from a male patient in his fifties or sixties who received an allogeneic stem cell transplant from an unrelated donor, was CMV-positive, and had chronic GVHD only. The T cells may partly be graft donor cells. Each CDR3 is given with its conserved first and last residue. The order of the fields is V gene, D gene, clone size, J gene, CDR3 protein, CDR3 DNA. D genes are given only for firm matches. Size tells how often a clone was seen (once, few, many) or the class of an expanded clone, and some rows leave it out.

v_gene: TRBV7-2
d_gene: .
abundance: .
j_gene: TRBJ1-5
CDR3aa: CASSSSYPNQPQHF
CDR3nt: TGTGCCAGCAGCTCCTCCTACCCCAATCAGCCCCAGCATTTT

v_gene: TRBV28
d_gene: .
abundance: .
j_gene: TRBJ2-4
CDR3aa: CASSLPSSSNIQYF
CDR3nt: TGTGCCAGCAGTTTACCGTCCAGTTCAAACATTCAGTACTTC

v_gene: TRBV7-9
d_gene: TRBD1
abundance: .
j_gene: TRBJ2-5
CDR3aa: CASSRGTGETQYF
CDR3nt: TGTGCCAGCAGCCGCGGGACAGGGGAGACCCAGTACTTC

v_gene: TRBV7-9
d_gene: TRBD1
abundance: .
j_gene: TRBJ1-5
CDR3aa: CASSPAGQPNQPQHF
CDR3nt: TGTGCCAGCAGCCCTGCGGGACAGCCGAATCAGCCCCAGCATTTT

v_gene: TRBV5-5
d_gene: .
abundance: few
j_gene: TRBJ1-4
CDR3aa: CASSLDVRDEKLFF
CDR3nt: TGTGCCAGCAGCTTGGATGTTCGGGATGAAAAACTGTTTTTT

v_gene: TRBV11-2
d_gene: .
abundance: .
j_gene: TRBJ2-5
CDR3aa: CASSLERRVQETQYF
CDR3nt: TGTGCCAGCAGCTTAGAGCGGCGGGTACAAGAGACCCAGTACTTC

v_gene: TRBV19
d_gene: .
abundance: .
j_gene: TRBJ1-5
CDR3aa: CASSNSWISNQPQHF
CDR3nt: TGTGCCAGTAGTAACAGTTGGATAAGCAATCAGCCCCAGCATTTT

v_gene: TRBV7-9
d_gene: .
abundance: .
j_gene: TRBJ2-7
CDR3aa: CASSSGHEQYF
CDR3nt: TGTGCCAGCAGCTCAGGTCACGAGCAGTACTTC

v_gene: TRBV5-1
d_gene: TRBD1
abundance: .
j_gene: TRBJ2-3
CDR3aa: CASSLAGGSSDTQYF
CDR3nt: TGCGCCAGCAGCTTGGCAGGGGGCAGCTCAGATACGCAGTATTTT

v_gene: TRBV7-2
d_gene: .
abundance: .
j_gene: TRBJ1-6
CDR3aa: CASSIDRNSPLHF
CDR3nt: TGTGCCAGCAGCATTGACAGGAATTCACCCCTCCACTTT

v_gene: TRBV6-1
d_gene: .
abundance: .
j_gene: TRBJ2-7
CDR3aa: CASSVIRGSTYEQYF
CDR3nt: TGTGCCAGCAGTGTGATTCGGGGGAGCACCTACGAGCAGTACTTC

v_gene: TRBV9
d_gene: .
abundance: .
j_gene: TRBJ2-7
CDR3aa: CASSVVPSSYEQYF
CDR3nt: TGTGCCAGCAGCGTAGTACCGAGCTCCTACGAGCAGTACTTC

v_gene: TRBV27
d_gene: .
abundance: .
j_gene: TRBJ2-7
CDR3aa: CASSLAGSYEQYF
CDR3nt: TGTGCCAGCAGTTTAGCAGGTTCCTACGAGCAGTACTTC

v_gene: TRBV27
d_gene: TRBD1
abundance: .
j_gene: TRBJ1-2
CDR3aa: CASSLATGQGYTF
CDR3nt: TGTGCCAGCAGTCTCGCGACAGGGCAAGGCTACACCTTC

v_gene: TRBV28
d_gene: TRBD1
abundance: once
j_gene: TRBJ1-2
CDR3aa: CASRGTGSYGYTF
CDR3nt: TGTGCCAGCAGAGGGACAGGGTCCTATGGCTACACCTTC

v_gene: TRBV27
d_gene: .
abundance: .
j_gene: TRBJ2-1
CDR3aa: CASSWSGNEQFF
CDR3nt: TGTGCCAGCAGTTGGTCGGGGAATGAGCAGTTCTTC

v_gene: TRBV13
d_gene: TRBD1
abundance: .
j_gene: TRBJ2-7
CDR3aa: CASSLRDRGYEQYF
CDR3nt: TGTGCCAGCAGCCTCCGGGACAGGGGCTACGAGCAGTACTTC

v_gene: TRBV6-6
d_gene: .
abundance: once
j_gene: TRBJ1-5
CDR3aa: CASSYPFHQPQHF
CDR3nt: TGTGCCAGCAGTTACCCGTTCCATCAGCCCCAGCATTTT

v_gene: TRBV6-5
d_gene: .
abundance: .
j_gene: TRBJ2-1
CDR3aa: CASSYGGRNNEQFF
CDR3nt: TGTGCCAGCAGTTACGGGGGCAGAAACAATGAGCAGTTCTTC

v_gene: TRBV5-4
d_gene: .
abundance: .
j_gene: TRBJ2-2
CDR3aa: CASSLWTGVNTGELFF
CDR3nt: TGTGCCAGCAGCCTATGGACGGGAGTTAACACCGGGGAGCTGTTTTTT

v_gene: TRBV7-9
d_gene: TRBD1
abundance: once
j_gene: TRBJ1-3
CDR3aa: CASSNPDRGSGNTIYF
CDR3nt: TGTGCCAGCAGCAACCCCGACAGGGGCTCTGGAAACACCATATATTTT

v_gene: TRBV7-2
d_gene: TRBD1
abundance: few
j_gene: TRBJ1-5
CDR3aa: CASSPGLGTVGDQPQHF
CDR3nt: TGTGCCAGCAGCCCCGGTCTCGGGACAGTCGGAGATCAGCCCCAGCATTTT

v_gene: TRBV1
d_gene: .
abundance: .
j_gene: TRBJ1-5
CDR3aa: CTSSPGQDFNQPQHF
CDR3nt: TGCACCAGCAGCCCGGGACAGGACTTTAATCAGCCCCAGCATTTT

v_gene: TRBV2
d_gene: TRBD1
abundance: once
j_gene: TRBJ2-7
CDR3aa: CASSAGTVAYEQYF
CDR3nt: TGTGCCAGCAGCGCCGGGACAGTGGCCTACGAGCAGTACTTC

v_gene: TRBV29-1
d_gene: TRBD1
abundance: .
j_gene: TRBJ2-5
CDR3aa: CSVWDRVNTGETQYF
CDR3nt: TGCAGCGTTTGGGACAGAGTTAACACTGGGGAGACCCAGTACTTC

v_gene: TRBV7-8
d_gene: TRBD2
abundance: .
j_gene: TRBJ2-1
CDR3aa: CASSLPLAGGQYNEQFF
CDR3nt: TGTGCCAGCAGCCTTCCATTAGCGGGGGGCCAATACAATGAGCAGTTCTTC

v_gene: TRBV29-1
d_gene: .
abundance: .
j_gene: TRBJ1-1
CDR3aa: CSVVANTEAFF
CDR3nt: TGCAGCGTTGTAGCGAACACTGAAGCTTTCTTT

v_gene: TRBV14
d_gene: .
abundance: .
j_gene: TRBJ2-5
CDR3aa: CASSHPMTGYQETQYF
CDR3nt: TGTGCCAGCAGCCACCCCATGACGGGGTACCAAGAGACCCAGTACTTC

v_gene: TRBV10-3
d_gene: TRBD1
abundance: few
j_gene: TRBJ2-7
CDR3aa: CAISGGGQGSEQYF
CDR3nt: TGTGCCATCAGTGGGGGTGGACAGGGAAGCGAGCAGTACTTC

v_gene: TRBV4-1
d_gene: .
abundance: .
j_gene: TRBJ1-1
CDR3aa: CASSQGKSKAANTEAFF
CDR3nt: TGCGCCAGCAGCCAAGGGAAATCTAAGGCGGCGAACACTGAAGCTTTCTTT

v_gene: TRBV11-3
d_gene: TRBD1
abundance: .
j_gene: TRBJ2-7
CDR3aa: CASSLEDRRVEQYF
CDR3nt: TGTGCCAGCAGCTTAGAGGACAGGCGAGTCGAGCAGTACTTC

v_gene: TRBV11-2
d_gene: .
abundance: .
j_gene: TRBJ2-7
CDR3aa: CASSPGTRNEQYF
CDR3nt: TGTGCCAGCAGCCCAGGGACACGCAACGAGCAGTACTTC

v_gene: TRBV4-1
d_gene: .
abundance: .
j_gene: TRBJ1-5
CDR3aa: CASSQVQGSNQPQHF
CDR3nt: TGCGCCAGCAGCCAAGTTCAGGGGAGCAATCAGCCCCAGCATTTT

v_gene: TRBV28
d_gene: .
abundance: .
j_gene: TRBJ1-2
CDR3aa: CASSSFKGRPYYGYTF
CDR3nt: TGTGCCAGCAGTTCCTTCAAGGGGAGGCCCTACTATGGCTACACCTTC

v_gene: TRBV7-8
d_gene: TRBD2
abundance: .
j_gene: TRBJ2-7
CDR3aa: CASSPRGSGSSYEQYF
CDR3nt: TGTGCCAGCAGCCCCCGGGGTAGCGGGAGCTCCTACGAGCAGTACTTC